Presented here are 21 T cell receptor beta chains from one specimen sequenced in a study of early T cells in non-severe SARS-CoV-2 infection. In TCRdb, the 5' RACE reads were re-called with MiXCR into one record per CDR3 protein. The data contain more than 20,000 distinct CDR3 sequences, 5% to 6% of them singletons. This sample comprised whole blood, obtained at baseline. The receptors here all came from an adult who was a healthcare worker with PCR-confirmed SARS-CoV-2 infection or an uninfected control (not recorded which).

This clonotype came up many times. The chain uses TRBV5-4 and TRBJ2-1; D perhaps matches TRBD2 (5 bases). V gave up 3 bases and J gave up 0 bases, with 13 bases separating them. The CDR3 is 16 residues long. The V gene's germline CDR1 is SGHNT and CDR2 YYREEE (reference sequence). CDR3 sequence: CASSSPRSGSYNEQFF. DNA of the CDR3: TGTGCCAGCAGCTCCCCCCGGAGCGGCTCCTACAATGAGCAGTTCTTC. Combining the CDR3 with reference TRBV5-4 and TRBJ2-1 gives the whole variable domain ETGVTQSPTHLIKTRGQQVTLRCSSQSGHNTVSWYQQALGQGPQFIFQYYREEENGRGNFPPRFSGLQFPNYSSELNVNALELDDSALYLCASSSPRSGSYNEQFFGPGTRLTVL.

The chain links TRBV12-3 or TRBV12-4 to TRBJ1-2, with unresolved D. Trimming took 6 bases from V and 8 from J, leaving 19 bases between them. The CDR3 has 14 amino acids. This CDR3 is CASSQSGPRTGYTF. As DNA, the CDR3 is TGTGCCAGCAGCCAAAGCGGCCCGAGAACGGGCTACACCTTC.

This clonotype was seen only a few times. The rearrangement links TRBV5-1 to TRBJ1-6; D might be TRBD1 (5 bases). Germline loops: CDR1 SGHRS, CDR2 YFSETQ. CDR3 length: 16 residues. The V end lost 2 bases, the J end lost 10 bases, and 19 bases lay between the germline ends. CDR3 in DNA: TGCGCCAGCAGCTTACAACCGGGACCGTCCAACTCACCCCTCCACTTT. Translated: CASSLQPGPSNSPLHF. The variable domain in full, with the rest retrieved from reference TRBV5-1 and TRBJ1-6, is KAGVTQTPRYLIKTRGQQVTLSCSPISGHRSVSWYQQTPGQGLQFLFEYFSETQRNKGNFPGRFSGRQFSNSRSEMNVSTLELGDSALYLCASSLQPGPSNSPLHFGNGTRLTVT.

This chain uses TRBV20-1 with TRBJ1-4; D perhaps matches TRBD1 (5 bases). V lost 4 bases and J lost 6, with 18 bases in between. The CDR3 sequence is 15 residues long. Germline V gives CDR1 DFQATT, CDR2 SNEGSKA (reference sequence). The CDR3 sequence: CSATAWRGADEKLFF. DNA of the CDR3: TGCAGTGCTACCGCCTGGAGAGGGGCGGATGAAAAACTGTTTTTT.

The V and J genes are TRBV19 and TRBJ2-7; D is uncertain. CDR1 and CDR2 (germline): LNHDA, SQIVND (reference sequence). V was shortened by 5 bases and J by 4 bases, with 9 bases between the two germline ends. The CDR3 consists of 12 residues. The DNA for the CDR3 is TGTGCCAGTAGTGAACAGACATACGAGCAGTACTTC. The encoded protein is CASSEQTYEQYF.

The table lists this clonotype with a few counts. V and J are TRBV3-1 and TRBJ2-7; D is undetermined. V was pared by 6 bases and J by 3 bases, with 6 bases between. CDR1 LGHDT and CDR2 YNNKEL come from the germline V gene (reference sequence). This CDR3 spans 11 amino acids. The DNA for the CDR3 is TGTGCCAGCAGGTGGGGCTACGAGCAGTACTTC. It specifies CASRWGYEQYF.

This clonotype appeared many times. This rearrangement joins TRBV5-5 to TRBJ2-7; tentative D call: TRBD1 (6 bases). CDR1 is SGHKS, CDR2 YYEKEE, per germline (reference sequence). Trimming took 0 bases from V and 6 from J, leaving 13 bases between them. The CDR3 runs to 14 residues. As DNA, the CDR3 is TGTGCCAGCAGCTTGGTTGCAGGGGTCGGCGAGCAGTACTTC. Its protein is CASSLVAGVGEQYF.

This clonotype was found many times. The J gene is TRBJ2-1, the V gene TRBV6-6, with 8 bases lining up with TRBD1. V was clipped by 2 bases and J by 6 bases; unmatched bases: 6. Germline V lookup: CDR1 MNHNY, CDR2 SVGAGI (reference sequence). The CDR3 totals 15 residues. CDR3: CASSYAGTGFNEQFF. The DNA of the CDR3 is TGTGCCAGCAGTTACGCGGGGACAGGTTTCAATGAGCAGTTCTTC.

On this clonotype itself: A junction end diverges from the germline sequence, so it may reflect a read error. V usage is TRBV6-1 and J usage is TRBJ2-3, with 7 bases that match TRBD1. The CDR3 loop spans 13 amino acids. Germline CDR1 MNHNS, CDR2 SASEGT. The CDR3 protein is CASGEVRQGTQYF. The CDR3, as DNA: TGTGCCAGCGGTGAAGTGCGACAGGGCACGCAGTATTTT.

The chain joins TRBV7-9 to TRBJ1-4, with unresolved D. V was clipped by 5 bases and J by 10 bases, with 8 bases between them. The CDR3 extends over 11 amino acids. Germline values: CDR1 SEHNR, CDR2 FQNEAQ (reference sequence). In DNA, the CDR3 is TGTGCCAGCAGCCCCAGAGGAAAACTGTTTTTT. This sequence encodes CASSPRGKLFF.

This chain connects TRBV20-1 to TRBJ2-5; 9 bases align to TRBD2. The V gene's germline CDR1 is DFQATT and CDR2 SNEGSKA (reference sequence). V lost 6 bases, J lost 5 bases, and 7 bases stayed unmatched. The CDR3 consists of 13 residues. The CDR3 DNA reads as TGCAGTGCAACGCGGGGGGGCCGGGAGACCCAGTACTTC. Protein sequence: CSATRGGRETQYF.

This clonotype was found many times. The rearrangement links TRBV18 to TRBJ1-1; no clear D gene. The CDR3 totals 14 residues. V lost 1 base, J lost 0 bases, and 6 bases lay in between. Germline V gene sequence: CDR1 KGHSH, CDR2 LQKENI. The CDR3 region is CASSPQDMNTEAFF. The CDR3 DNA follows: TGTGCCAGCTCACCACAGGATATGAACACTGAAGCTTTCTTT.

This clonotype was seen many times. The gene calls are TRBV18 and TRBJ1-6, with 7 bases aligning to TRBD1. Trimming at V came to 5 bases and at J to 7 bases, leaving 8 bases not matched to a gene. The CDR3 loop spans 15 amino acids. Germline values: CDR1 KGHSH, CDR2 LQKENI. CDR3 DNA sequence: TGTGCCAGCTCAAAAACAGGGGATCCAAATTCACCCCTCCACTTT. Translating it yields CASSKTGDPNSPLHF. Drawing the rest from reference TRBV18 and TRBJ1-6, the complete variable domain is NAGVMQNPRHLVRRRGQEARLRCSPMKGHSHVYWYRQLPEEGLKFMVYLQKENIIDESGMPKERFSAEFPKEGPSILRIQQVVRGDSAAYFCASSKTGDPNSPLHFGNGTRLTVT.

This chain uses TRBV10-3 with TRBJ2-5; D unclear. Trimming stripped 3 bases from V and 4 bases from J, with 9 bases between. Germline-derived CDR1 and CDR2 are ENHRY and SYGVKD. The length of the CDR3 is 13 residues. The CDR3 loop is CAISEIRLETQYF. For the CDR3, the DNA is TGTGCCATCAGTGAAATCAGATTAGAGACCCAGTACTTC.

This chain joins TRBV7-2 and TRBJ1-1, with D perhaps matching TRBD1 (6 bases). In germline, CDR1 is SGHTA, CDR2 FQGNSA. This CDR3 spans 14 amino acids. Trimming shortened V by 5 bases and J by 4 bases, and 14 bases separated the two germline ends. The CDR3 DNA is TGTGCCAGCAGCACGACACAGGGAAGCACTGAAGCTTTCTTT. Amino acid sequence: CASSTTQGSTEAFF.

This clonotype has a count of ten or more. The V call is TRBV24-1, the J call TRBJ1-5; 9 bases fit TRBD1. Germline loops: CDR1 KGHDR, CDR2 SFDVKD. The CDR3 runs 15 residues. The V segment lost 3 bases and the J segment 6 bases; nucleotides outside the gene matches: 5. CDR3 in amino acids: CATSDQTGGLQPQHF. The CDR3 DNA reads TGTGCCACCAGTGATCAAACAGGGGGCCTTCAGCCCCAGCATTTT.

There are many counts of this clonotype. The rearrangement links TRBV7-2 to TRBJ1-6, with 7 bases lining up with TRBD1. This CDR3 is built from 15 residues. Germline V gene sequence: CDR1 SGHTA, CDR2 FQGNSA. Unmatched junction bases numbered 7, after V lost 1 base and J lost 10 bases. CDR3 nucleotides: TGTGCCAGCAGCTTAGGACAGGGTTATCGGTCACCCCTCCACTTT. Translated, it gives CASSLGQGYRSPLHF.

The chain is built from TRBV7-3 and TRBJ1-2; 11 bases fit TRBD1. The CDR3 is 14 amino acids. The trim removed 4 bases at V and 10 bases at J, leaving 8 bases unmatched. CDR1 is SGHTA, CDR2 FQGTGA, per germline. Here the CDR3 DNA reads TGTGCCAGCAGCTCATCCGGGACAGGGGGAATCTACACCTTC. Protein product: CASSSSGTGGIYTF. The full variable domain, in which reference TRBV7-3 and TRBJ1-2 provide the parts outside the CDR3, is GAGVSQTPSNKVTEKGKYVELRCDPISGHTALYWYRQSLGQGPEFLIYFQGTGAADDSGLPNDRFFAVRPEGSVSTLKIQRTERGDSAVYLCASSSSGTGGIYTFGSGTRLTVV.

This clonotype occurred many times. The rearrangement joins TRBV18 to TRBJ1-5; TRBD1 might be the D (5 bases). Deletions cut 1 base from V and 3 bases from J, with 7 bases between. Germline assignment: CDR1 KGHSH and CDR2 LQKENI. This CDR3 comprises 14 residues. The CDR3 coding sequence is TGTGCCAGCTCACCACAGGGGACCAATCAGCCCCAGCATTTT. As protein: CASSPQGTNQPQHF.

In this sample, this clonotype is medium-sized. The CDR3 nucleotides read TGCGCCAGCAGCCAAGAAGTCCAAGAGACCCAGTACTTC. As protein: CASSQEVQETQYF. This rearrangement joins TRBV4-3 to TRBJ2-5; D not certain. The germline gives CDR1 LGHNA, CDR2 YSLEER. V shed 0 bases and J shed 1 base, with 3 bases lying between them. The CDR3 contains 13 residues.

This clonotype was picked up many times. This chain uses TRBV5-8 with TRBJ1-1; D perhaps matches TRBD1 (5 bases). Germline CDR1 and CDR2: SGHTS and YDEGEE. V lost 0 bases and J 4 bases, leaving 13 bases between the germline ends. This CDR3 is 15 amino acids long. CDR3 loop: CASSLEGAVATEAFF. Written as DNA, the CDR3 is TGTGCCAGCAGCTTGGAAGGGGCCGTGGCCACTGAAGCTTTCTTT.